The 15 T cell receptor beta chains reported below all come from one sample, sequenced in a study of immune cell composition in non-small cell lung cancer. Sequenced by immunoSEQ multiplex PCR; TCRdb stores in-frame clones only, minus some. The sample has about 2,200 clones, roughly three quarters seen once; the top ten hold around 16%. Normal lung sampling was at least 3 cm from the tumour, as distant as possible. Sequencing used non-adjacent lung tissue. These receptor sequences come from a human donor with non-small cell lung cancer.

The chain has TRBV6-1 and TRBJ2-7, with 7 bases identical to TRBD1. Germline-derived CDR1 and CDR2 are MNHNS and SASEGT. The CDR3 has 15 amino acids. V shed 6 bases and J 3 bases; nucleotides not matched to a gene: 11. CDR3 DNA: TGTGCCAGCAGGACCACGGTGCAGGGGGACTACGAGCAGTACTTC. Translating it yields CASRTTVQGDYEQYF.

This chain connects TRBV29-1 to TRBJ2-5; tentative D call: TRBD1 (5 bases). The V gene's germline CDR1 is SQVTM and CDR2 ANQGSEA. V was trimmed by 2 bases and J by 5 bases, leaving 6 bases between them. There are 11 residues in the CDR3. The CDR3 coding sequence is TGCAGCGTTGAACCAGGGGAGACCCAGTACTTC. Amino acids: CSVEPGETQYF.

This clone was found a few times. The CDR3 is CASSPTGPGDGYTF. DNA for the CDR3: TGTGCCAGCTCACCGACAGGGCCAGGCGATGGCTACACCTTC. The chain couples TRBV18 to TRBJ1-2, with TRBD1 matching 7 bases. From germline, CDR1 is KGHSH and CDR2 LQKENI. The trim removed 3 bases at V and 6 bases at J, leaving 7 bases unmatched. CDR3 length: 14 residues.

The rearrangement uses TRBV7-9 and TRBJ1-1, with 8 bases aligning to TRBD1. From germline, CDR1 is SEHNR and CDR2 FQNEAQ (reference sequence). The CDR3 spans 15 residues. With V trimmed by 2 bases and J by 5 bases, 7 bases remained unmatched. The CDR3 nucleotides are TGTGCCAGCAGCTTAAGTGGACAGGGTTGGACTGAAGCTTTCTTT. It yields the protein CASSLSGQGWTEAFF.

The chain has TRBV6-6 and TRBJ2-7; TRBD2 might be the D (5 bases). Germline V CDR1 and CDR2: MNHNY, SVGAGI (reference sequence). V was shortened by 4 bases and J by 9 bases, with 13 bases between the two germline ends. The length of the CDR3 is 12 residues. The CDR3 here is CASSSRDFVQYF. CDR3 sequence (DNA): TGTGCCAGCAGTTCCCGGGATTTCGTGCAGTACTTC.

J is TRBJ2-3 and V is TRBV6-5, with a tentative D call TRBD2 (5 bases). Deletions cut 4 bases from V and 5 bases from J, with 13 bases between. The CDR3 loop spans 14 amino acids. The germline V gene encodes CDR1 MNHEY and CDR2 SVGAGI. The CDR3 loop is CASSSGSARDTQYF. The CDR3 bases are TGTGCCAGCAGTTCGGGATCGGCGAGAGATACGCAGTATTTT.

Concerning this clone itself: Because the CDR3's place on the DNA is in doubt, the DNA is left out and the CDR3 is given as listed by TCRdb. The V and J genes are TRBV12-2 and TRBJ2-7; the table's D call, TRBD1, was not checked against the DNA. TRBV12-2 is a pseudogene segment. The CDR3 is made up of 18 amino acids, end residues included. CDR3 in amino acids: CASRFSGQGSRGAYEQYF.

CDR3 amino acids: CASSPGTSGDQETQYF. The DNA for the CDR3 is TGTGCCAGCAGCCCCGGGACTAGCGGGGACCAAGAGACCCAGTACTTC. This sequence joins TRBV7-9 and TRBJ2-5; 13 nucleotides agree with TRBD2. Germline CDR1 SEHNR, CDR2 FQNEAQ (reference sequence). J was trimmed by 0 bases and V by 5 bases; bases with no gene match: 3. The CDR3 runs 16 residues.

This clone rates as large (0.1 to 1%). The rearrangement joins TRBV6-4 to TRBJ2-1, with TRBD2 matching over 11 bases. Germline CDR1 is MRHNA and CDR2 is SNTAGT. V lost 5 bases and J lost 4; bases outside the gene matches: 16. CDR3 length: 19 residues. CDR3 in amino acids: CASSPTSGGGGPYYNEQFF. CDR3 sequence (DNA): TGTGCCAGCAGTCCAACTAGCGGGGGAGGGGGCCCCTATTACAATGAGCAGTTCTTC.

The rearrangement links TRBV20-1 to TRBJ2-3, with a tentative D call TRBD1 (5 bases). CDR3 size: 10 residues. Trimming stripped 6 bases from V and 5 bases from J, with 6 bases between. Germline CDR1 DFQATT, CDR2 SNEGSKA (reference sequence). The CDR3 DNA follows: TGCAGTGCAGGGGAAGATACGCAGTATTTT. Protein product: CSAGEDTQYF.

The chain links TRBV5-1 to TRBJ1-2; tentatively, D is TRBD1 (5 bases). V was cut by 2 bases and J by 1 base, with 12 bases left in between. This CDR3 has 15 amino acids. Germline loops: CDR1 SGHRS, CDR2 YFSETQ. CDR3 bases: TGCGCCAGCAGCTTTAGCTCCCAGGGTAACTATGGCTACACCTTC. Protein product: CASSFSSQGNYGYTF. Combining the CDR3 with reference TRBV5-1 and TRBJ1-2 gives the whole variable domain KAGVTQTPRYLIKTRGQQVTLSCSPISGHRSVSWYQQTPGQGLQFLFEYFSETQRNKGNFPGRFSGRQFSNSRSEMNVSTLELGDSALYLCASSFSSQGNYGYTFGSGTRLTVV.

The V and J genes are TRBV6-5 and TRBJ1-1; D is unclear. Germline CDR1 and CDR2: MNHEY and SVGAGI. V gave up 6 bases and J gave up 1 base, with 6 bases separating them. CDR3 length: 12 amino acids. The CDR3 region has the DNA TGTGCCAGCAGGACACCGAACACTGAAGCTTTCTTT. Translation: CASRTPNTEAFF.

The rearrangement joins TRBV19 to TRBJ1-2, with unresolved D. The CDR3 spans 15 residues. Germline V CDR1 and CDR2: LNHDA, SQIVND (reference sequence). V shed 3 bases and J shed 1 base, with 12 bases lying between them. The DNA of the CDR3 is TGTGCCAGTAGTATCAGGTTTGGCAGTAACTATGGCTACACCTTC. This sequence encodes CASSIRFGSNYGYTF.

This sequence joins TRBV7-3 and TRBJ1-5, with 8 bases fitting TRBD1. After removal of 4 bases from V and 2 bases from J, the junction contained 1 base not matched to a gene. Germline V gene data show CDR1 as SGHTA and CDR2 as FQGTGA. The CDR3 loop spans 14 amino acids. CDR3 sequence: CASSYRGGNQPQHF. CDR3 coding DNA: TGTGCCAGCAGCTACAGGGGGGGCAATCAGCCCCAGCATTTT.

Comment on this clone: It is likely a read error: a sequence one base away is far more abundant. Here the CDR3 reads CAGGGTSGGEEDEQFF. DNA for the CDR3: TGTGCCGGCGGGGGGACTAGCGGGGGGGAGGAGGATGAGCAGTTCTTC. The chain joins TRBV6-6 to TRBJ2-1; 16 bases are shared with TRBD2. The length of the CDR3 is 16 residues. With V trimmed by 11 bases and J by 8 bases, 12 bases remained unmatched. CDR1 is MNHNY and CDR2 is SVGAGI in the germline V gene (reference sequence).